These T cell receptor beta chains were read from a single sample in a study of T cell responses to AZD1222 COVID-19 vaccine. TCRdb's table, derived via immunoSEQ multiplex PCR, lists solely in-frame clones and lacks some. Altogether 130,000 or so clones are present, 80% to 90% being singletons, with the ten largest covering over 9%. The sequencing used peripheral blood, collected 28 days after the second AZD1222 dose. The source is an adult who received the AZD1222 COVID-19 vaccine. Both conserved end residues are part of each CDR3. D genes are given only for firm matches. Part of the rows lack a size; the others show once, few, many or a class for expanded clones.

v_gene,abundance,d_gene,j_gene,CDR3aa,CDR3nt
TRBV2,NA,NA,TRBJ1-2,CASRVGGVNYGYTF,TGTGCCAGCAGGGTCGGGGGAGTCAACTATGGCTACACCTTC
TRBV3-1/TRBV3-2,NA,NA,TRBJ2-7,CASSQGPGPYEQYF,TGTGCCAGCAGCCAAGGTCCGGGACCCTACGAGCAGTACTTC
TRBV7-6,once,NA,TRBJ1-3,CASSPHTGTSGNTIYF,TGTGCCAGCAGCCCCCATACAGGGACCTCTGGAAACACCATATATTTT
TRBV4-3,NA,NA,TRBJ1-4,CASSHLGRGRSNEKLFF,TGCGCCAGCAGCCACTTAGGGAGGGGGAGGTCTAATGAAAAACTGTTTTTT
TRBV5-6,NA,NA,TRBJ1-2,CASSQGLPYGYTF,TGTGCCAGCAGTCAGGGGCTGCCCTATGGCTACACCTTC
TRBV15,NA,NA,TRBJ2-7,CATSRTTDAYEQYF,TGTGCCACCAGCAGGACGACGGACGCCTACGAGCAGTACTTC
TRBV5-1,NA,NA,TRBJ2-1,CASSGGEVYNEQFF,TGCGCCAGTTCGGGCGGGGAGGTCTACAATGAGCAGTTCTTC
TRBV18,NA,TRBD1,TRBJ1-1,CASSQGQGASTEAFF,TGTGCCAGCTCCCAAGGACAGGGGGCGAGCACTGAAGCTTTCTTT
TRBV2,NA,NA,TRBJ1-1,CASSTQRTGSEAFF,TGTGCCAGCAGTACACAACGTACAGGGTCTGAAGCTTTCTTT
TRBV19,NA,TRBD1,TRBJ1-4,CASTLNQGASEKLFF,TGTGCCAGTACTCTCAACCAGGGGGCGAGTGAAAAACTGTTTTTT
TRBV11-2,NA,TRBD1,TRBJ1-2,CASSHFSSRGRTNYGYTF,TGTGCCAGCAGCCATTTCTCCTCCAGGGGGCGGACTAACTATGGCTACACCTTC
TRBV4-1,NA,NA,TRBJ1-4,CASSQPAGYGEKLFF,TGCGCCAGCAGCCAACCTGCAGGGTATGGTGAAAAACTGTTTTTT
TRBV10-3,NA,NA,TRBJ2-6,CAITPDLSGANVLTF,TGTGCCATCACCCCGGACCTCTCTGGGGCCAACGTCCTGACTTTC
TRBV6-5,NA,NA,TRBJ1-1,CANGADRNTEAFF,TGTGCCAACGGCGCAGACAGGAACACTGAAGCTTTCTTT
TRBV5-1,NA,TRBD1,TRBJ1-6,CASSAQGVDNSPLHF,TGCGCCAGCAGCGCACAGGGGGTGGATAATTCACCCCTCCACTTT
TRBV4-1,NA,TRBD1,TRBJ1-4,CASSPRTGDEKLFF,TGCGCCAGCAGCCCCCGGACAGGGGATGAAAAACTGTTTTTT
TRBV5-4,NA,NA,TRBJ2-2,CASSLVQGHGELFF,TGTGCCAGCAGCTTGGTACAGGGCCACGGGGAGCTGTTTTTT
TRBV7-3,NA,NA,TRBJ1-2,CASSLTRSGRSNYGYTF,TGTGCCAGCAGCTTAACCCGGTCAGGGCGGTCTAACTATGGCTACACCTTC
TRBV20-1,once,NA,TRBJ1-2,CSAPTLGYTF,TGCAGTGCACCGACACTTGGCTACACCTTC
TRBV9,few,TRBD2,TRBJ2-1,CASSPWGGEAYEQFF,TGTGCCAGCAGTCCCTGGGGGGGGGAGGCGTATGAGCAGTTCTTC
TRBV18,NA,TRBD2,TRBJ2-1,CASLRTSGANEQFF,TGTGCCAGCTTGCGGACTAGCGGGGCGAATGAGCAGTTCTTC
TRBV11-2,NA,NA,TRBJ2-2,CASSATLEGELFF,TGTGCCAGCAGCGCCACCCTTGAAGGGGAGCTGTTTTTT
TRBV19,NA,NA,TRBJ2-6,CASSSQTSGANVLTF,TGTGCCAGTAGTTCTCAGACCTCTGGGGCCAACGTCCTGACTTTC
TRBV11-1,NA,NA,TRBJ1-6,CASSPRTGNSPLHF,TGTGCCAGCAGCCCCCGGACGGGTAATTCACCCCTCCACTTT
TRBV10-3,NA,NA,TRBJ1-1,CAIKQGLTNPEAFF,TGTGCCATCAAACAGGGCCTAACGAACCCTGAAGCTTTCTTT
TRBV5-6,NA,TRBD1,TRBJ1-1,CASSLGTGMPEAFF,TGTGCCAGCAGCTTGGGGACAGGGATGCCTGAAGCTTTCTTT
TRBV4-3,NA,NA,TRBJ1-2,CASSQEYRGGYTF,TGCGCCAGCAGCCAAGAGTATCGCGGTGGCTACACCTTC
TRBV9,NA,NA,TRBJ1-1,CASSERTKENTEAFF,TGTGCCAGCAGCGAGCGGACGAAGGAGAACACTGAAGCTTTCTTT
TRBV18,NA,NA,TRBJ1-3,CASSPGQPGNTIYF,TGTGCCAGCTCTCCAGGACAGCCTGGAAACACCATATATTTT
TRBV30,NA,NA,TRBJ1-1,CAWTVNTEAFF,TGTGCCTGGACGGTGAACACTGAAGCTTTCTTT
TRBV5-4,NA,TRBD1,TRBJ2-2,CASSPGGNTGELFF,TGTGCCAGCAGTCCAGGGGGGAACACCGGGGAGCTGTTTTTT
TRBV3-1/TRBV3-2,NA,NA,TRBJ1-1,CASSHGHSNTEAFF,TGTGCCAGCAGCCACGGACACTCGAACACTGAAGCTTTCTTT
TRBV4-1,NA,NA,TRBJ1-5,CASSQDLGAVTSYSNQPQHF,TGCGCCAGCAGCCAAGATCTGGGGGCTGTGACAAGTTATAGCAATCAGCCCCAGCATTTT
TRBV7-9,NA,NA,TRBJ1-2,CASSLGQNNYGYTF,TGTGCCAGCAGCTTAGGACAGAATAACTATGGCTACACCTTC
TRBV27,NA,NA,TRBJ1-1,CASSLNGWTEAFF,TGTGCCAGCAGTTTAAACGGTTGGACTGAAGCTTTCTTT
TRBV6-2/TRBV6-3,NA,NA,TRBJ1-4,CASSYSRESEKLFF,TGTGCCAGCAGTTACTCGCGGGAGTCGGAAAAACTGTTTTTT
TRBV30,NA,NA,TRBJ2-7,CAWSGPVTRHEQYF,TGTGCCTGGAGTGGGCCCGTGACTAGGCACGAGCAGTACTTC
TRBV6-5,NA,NA,TRBJ1-1,CASSYSTGGTEAFF,TGTGCCAGCAGTTACTCGACCGGTGGCACTGAAGCTTTCTTT
TRBV30,NA,NA,TRBJ1-2,CAWSEYSAPNGYTF,TGTGCCTGGAGCGAATACAGCGCCCCAAATGGCTACACCTTC
TRBV19,NA,TRBD2,TRBJ2-3,CASSSGGAGRTDTQYF,TGTGCCAGTAGTAGCGGGGGAGCGGGGCGCACAGATACGCAGTATTTT
TRBV19,once,TRBD1,TRBJ1-1,CASSWTGGWNTEAFF,TGTGCCAGTAGTTGGACAGGGGGGTGGAACACTGAAGCTTTCTTT
TRBV3-1/TRBV3-2,NA,NA,TRBJ2-7,CASTSTHGMGEQYF,TGTGCCAGCACCTCAACCCATGGGATGGGCGAGCAGTACTTC
TRBV5-1,NA,NA,TRBJ1-1,CASSLADTEAFF,TGCGCCAGCAGCTTGGCCGACACTGAAGCTTTCTTT
TRBV7-2,few,NA,TRBJ2-3,CASSLAAQRRQYF,TGTGCCAGCAGCTTAGCGGCCCAGCGGCGGCAGTATTTT
TRBV18,NA,NA,TRBJ1-1,CASSPRQLNTEAFF,TGTGCCAGCTCACCACGACAGCTGAACACTGAAGCTTTCTTT
TRBV6-6,NA,NA,TRBJ1-1,CASIGRPLTTEAFF,TGTGCCAGCATAGGTCGCCCACTCACCACTGAAGCTTTCTTT
TRBV6-5,NA,TRBD2,TRBJ2-7,CASSYVSTSGNYEQYF,TGTGCCAGCAGTTACGTTTCGACTAGCGGAAACTACGAGCAGTACTTC
TRBV18,NA,TRBD2,TRBJ2-1,CASSPGLAVVEQFF,TGTGCCAGCTCACCGGGACTAGCGGTTGTTGAGCAGTTCTTC